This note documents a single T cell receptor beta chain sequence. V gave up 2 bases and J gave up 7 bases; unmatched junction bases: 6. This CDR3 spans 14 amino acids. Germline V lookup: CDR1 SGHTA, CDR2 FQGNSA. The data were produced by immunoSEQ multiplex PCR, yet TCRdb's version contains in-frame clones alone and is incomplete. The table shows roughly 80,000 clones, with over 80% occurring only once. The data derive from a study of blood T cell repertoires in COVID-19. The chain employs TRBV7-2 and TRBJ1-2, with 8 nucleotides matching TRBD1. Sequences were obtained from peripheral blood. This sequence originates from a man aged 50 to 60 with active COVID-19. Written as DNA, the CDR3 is TGTGCCAGCAGCTTATTGACAGGGGATGCTGGCTACACCTTC. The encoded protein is CASSLLTGDAGYTF.